These 20 T cell receptor beta chains were all obtained from the same sample, sequenced in a study of blood T cells in healthy people across ages. It was with a sample-barcoded 5' primer and a J-beta primer mix that a second PCR of roughly 6 to 11 cycles was run. MiXCR was run by TCRdb on the 5' RACE reads, yielding one entry per CDR3 protein. Here the sample spans hundreds of thousands of distinct CDR3 sequences, 40% to 50% being singletons. Material for sequencing was blood. The receptors stem from a man aged 55-75 years in good health.

This clonotype was counted only a few times. This chain connects TRBV20-1 to TRBJ1-3; no firm D call. This CDR3 spans 13 amino acids. CDR1 and CDR2 from the germline V gene are DFQATT and SNEGSKA (reference sequence). Trimming took 6 bases from V and 4 from J, leaving 13 bases between them. The CDR3 loop is CSAKEGQGNTIYF. For the CDR3, the DNA is TGCAGTGCCAAAGAGGGCCAGGGAAACACCATATATTTT.

The chain joins TRBV9 to TRBJ2-1, with 10 bases fitting TRBD2. The CDR3 loop spans 17 amino acids. CDR1 is SGDLS, CDR2 YYNGEE, per germline. V was pared by 4 bases and J by 1 base, with 8 bases of the junction left unmatched. The CDR3: CASSIGLAAISYNEQFF. CDR3 coding DNA: TGTGCCAGCAGCATCGGACTAGCGGCGATTTCCTACAATGAGCAGTTCTTC.

A word on this clonotype: A junction boundary mismatches the germline segment, possibly from a read error. The chain uses TRBV19 and TRBJ1-2, with D unresolved. This CDR3 has 14 residues. Germline V lookup: CDR1 LNHDA, CDR2 SQIVND (reference sequence). CDR3 sequence reads: CTSSITRAPYGYTF. The DNA of the CDR3 is TGTACCAGTAGTATTACGCGAGCGCCCTATGGCTACACCTTC. Complete variable domain (other parts from reference TRBV19 and TRBJ1-2): DGGITQSPKYLFRKEGQNVTLSCEQNLNHDAMYWYRQDPGQGLRLIYYSQIVNDFQKGDIAEGYSVSREKKESFPLTVTSAQKNPTAFYLCTSSITRAPYGYTFGSGTRLTVV.

This clonotype has only a few counts. The V and J genes are TRBV7-2 and TRBJ2-7; TRBD2 might be the D (5 bases). V lost 1 base and J lost 6, with 10 bases in between. Germline assignment: CDR1 SGHTA and CDR2 FQGNSA. The CDR3 extends over 13 amino acids. In DNA, the CDR3 is TGTGCCAGCAGCTTAGGTGTGAGGGCCGAGCAGTACTTC. Translated: CASSLGVRAEQYF.

The V gene is TRBV20-1, the J gene TRBJ2-5, with TRBD2 matching 11 bases. Per the germline V gene, CDR1 is DFQATT and CDR2 is SNEGSKA (reference sequence). The CDR3 spans 15 residues. The J segment lost 4 bases and the V segment lost 1 base, leaving 5 bases of the junction unmatched. The CDR3 reads CSARVAGGPGETQYF. The CDR3 nucleotides read TGCAGTGCTAGAGTAGCGGGGGGGCCGGGAGAGACCCAGTACTTC.

This clonotype was observed a handful of times. The CDR3 is CASSVSGTPFGEQYF. Written as DNA, the CDR3 is TGTGCCAGCAGCGTATCCGGGACTCCTTTCGGCGAGCAGTACTTC. The chain recombines TRBV9 with TRBJ2-5; TRBD2 is a possible D gene (6 bases). The J call may be in error: the DNA end matches TRBJ2-7 better. The germline CDR1 and CDR2 sequences are SGDLS and YYNGEE. The CDR3 is made up of 15 amino acids.

The chain employs TRBV5-1 and TRBJ1-4; TRBD1 is a possible D gene (5 bases). The CDR3 covers 14 residues. The V gene's germline CDR1 is SGHRS and CDR2 YFSETQ. The V gene lost 4 bases and the J gene lost 2 bases, with 9 bases spanning the gap. In DNA, the CDR3 is TGCGCCAGCAGCACCGGGACCACTAATGAAAAACTGTTTTTT. This encodes CASSTGTTNEKLFF.

The chain recombines TRBV14 with TRBJ2-7; weak D call: TRBD2 (6 bases). Germline lookup yields CDR1 SGHDN and CDR2 FVKESK. The CDR3 spans 13 residues. Trimming took off 0 bases at V and 6 bases at J, with 9 bases between the two ends. The CDR3 loop reads CASSQDWRVEQYF. The CDR3 DNA sequence: TGTGCCAGCAGCCAAGATTGGAGGGTCGAGCAGTACTTC. Full variable domain (outside the CDR3, taken from reference TRBV14 and TRBJ2-7): EAGVTQFPSHSVIEKGQTVTLRCDPISGHDNLYWYRRVMGKEIKFLLHFVKESKQDESGMPNNRFLAERTGGTYSTLKVQPAELEDSGVYFCASSQDWRVEQYFGPGTRLTVT.

This clonotype was detected a few times. The CDR3 region is CASSLKGLNYGYTF. Here the CDR3 DNA reads TGTGCCAGCAGCCTAAAAGGTTTGAACTATGGCTACACCTTC. V usage is TRBV12-3 or TRBV12-4 and J usage is TRBJ1-2; D call uncertain. Trimming shortened V by 6 bases and J by 2 bases, and 13 bases separated the two germline ends. CDR3 length equals 14 residues.

The CDR3 DNA is TGTGCCACCAGTGACACGTTAGGGGGTGAGCAGTTCTTC. Protein product: CATSDTLGGEQFF. The rearrangement links TRBV24-1 to TRBJ2-1; perhaps TRBD1 as D (6 bases). The germline V gene has CDR1 KGHDR and CDR2 SFDVKD. The CDR3 spans 13 residues. V gave up 4 bases and J gave up 9 bases, with 12 bases separating them.

This clonotype occurred once. The chain couples TRBV14 to TRBJ2-7; no definite D call. V lost 1 base and J 7 bases, leaving 11 bases between the germline ends. CDR1 and CDR2 from the germline V gene are SGHDN and FVKESK. The CDR3 length is 13 residues. CDR3 sequence (DNA): TGTGCCAGCAGCCAAGTGGGGTTCGGGGAGCAGTACTTC. This sequence encodes CASSQVGFGEQYF.

Here the CDR3 reads CASSQRRVGGTDTQYF. Written as DNA, the CDR3 is TGTGCCAGCAGCCAGCGACGGGTGGGTGGGACAGATACGCAGTATTTT. This chain uses TRBV5-6 with TRBJ2-3, with D uncertain. Trimming pared 4 bases from V and 3 bases from J, leaving 18 bases between. The CDR3 loop spans 16 amino acids. The V gene's germline CDR1 is SGHDT and CDR2 YYEEEE.

This clonotype was counted only a few times. V and J are TRBV27 and TRBJ2-1; 8 positions match TRBD2. Germline loops: CDR1 MNHEY, CDR2 SMNVEV (reference sequence). The CDR3 spans 14 residues. The ends lost 2 bases at V and 3 bases at J; junction bases unmatched: 0. CDR3 region: CASSLGTSYNEQFF. Written as DNA, the CDR3 is TGTGCCAGCAGTTTAGGGACTAGCTACAATGAGCAGTTCTTC.

This clonotype came up a few times. This sequence joins TRBV6-2 or TRBV6-3 and TRBJ2-7; 10 bases match TRBD2. The germline gives CDR1 MNHEY, CDR2 SVGEGT. J gave up 3 bases and V 6 bases, and 5 bases lay outside the gene matches. The CDR3 spans 14 residues. CDR3 sequence (DNA): TGTGCCAGCAGATATAGCGGGGGGAGCTACGAGCAGTACTTC. Translating gives CASRYSGGSYEQYF.

The genes are TRBV5-5 and TRBJ2-7, with D perhaps being TRBD1 or TRBD2 (7 bases each). V gave up 0 bases and J gave up 5 bases, with 12 bases separating them. This CDR3 spans 14 amino acids. Germline assignment: CDR1 SGHKS and CDR2 YYEKEE (reference sequence). In nucleotides, the CDR3 is TGTGCCAGCAGCTTGGTGCCAGGGGGGGACGAGCAGTACTTC. This codes for CASSLVPGGDEQYF.

This clonotype was picked up a small number of times. The chain links TRBV12-3 or TRBV12-4 to TRBJ1-5, with D unclear. This CDR3 region has 16 residues. V was cut by 0 bases and J by 0 bases, with 9 bases left in between. This CDR3 reads CASSLAGASSNQPQHF. In DNA, the CDR3 is TGTGCCAGCAGTTTAGCAGGCGCTTCTAGCAATCAGCCCCAGCATTTT.

The chain recombines TRBV12-5 with TRBJ1-1, with a weak D call TRBD1 (5 bases). Deletions cut 0 bases from V and 2 bases from J, with 13 bases between. Germline V gene lookup returns CDR1 LGHNT and CDR2 FRNRAP. The length of the CDR3 is 16 residues. CDR3 bases: TGTGCTAGTGGTTTGGTACAGGTACAGGACAACACTGAAGCTTTCTTT. As protein: CASGLVQVQDNTEAFF.

A few counts support this clonotype. The rearrangement joins TRBV29-1 to TRBJ2-3, with D perhaps TRBD1 or TRBD2 (5 bases each). The ends were cut back, 6 bases at V and 0 bases at J, with 16 bases in the middle. This CDR3 region has 15 residues. Per germline, CDR1 SQVTM and CDR2 ANQGSEA. The CDR3 protein is CSVNKDWDSTDTQYF. The CDR3, as DNA: TGCAGCGTAAATAAAGACTGGGACAGCACAGATACGCAGTATTTT.

The J gene is TRBJ2-4, the V gene TRBV7-2; no definite D call. The V gene's germline CDR1 is SGHTA and CDR2 FQGNSA. The length of the CDR3 is 16 residues. V was clipped by 3 bases and J by 4 bases, with 16 bases between them. CDR3 bases: TGTGCCAGCAGCTTTGGCCCCGAAGGGCCGAAAAACATTCAGTACTTC. It specifies CASSFGPEGPKNIQYF.

To note about this clonotype: At one end the junction does not follow the germline gene, possibly because of a read error. V is TRBV3-1 and J is TRBJ2-1; the D gene could be TRBD1 or TRBD2 (5 bases each). This CDR3 comprises 13 residues. Per germline, CDR1 LGHDT and CDR2 YNNKEL (reference sequence). CDR3 region: CASSQVWDGEQFF. The CDR3 bases are TGTGCCAGCAGTCAAGTGTGGGACGGAGAGCAGTTCTTC.